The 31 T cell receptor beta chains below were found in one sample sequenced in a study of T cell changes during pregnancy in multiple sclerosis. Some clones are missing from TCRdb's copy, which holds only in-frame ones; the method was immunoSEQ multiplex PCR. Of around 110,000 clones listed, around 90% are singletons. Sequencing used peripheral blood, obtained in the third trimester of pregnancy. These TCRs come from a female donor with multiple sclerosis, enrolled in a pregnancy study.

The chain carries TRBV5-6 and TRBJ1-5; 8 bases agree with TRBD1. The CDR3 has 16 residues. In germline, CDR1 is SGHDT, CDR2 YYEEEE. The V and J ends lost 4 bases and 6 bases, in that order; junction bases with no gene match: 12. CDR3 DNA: TGTGCCAGCAGCCTGACTGGGCAGGGGGCCAGTCAGCCCCAGCATTTT. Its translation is CASSLTGQGASQPQHF.

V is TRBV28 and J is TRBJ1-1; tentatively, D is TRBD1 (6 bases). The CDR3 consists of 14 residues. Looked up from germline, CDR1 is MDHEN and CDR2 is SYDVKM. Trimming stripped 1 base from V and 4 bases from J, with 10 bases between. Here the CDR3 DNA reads TGTGCCAGCAGTTTATCACAGGGCCTCACTGAAGCTTTCTTT. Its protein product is CASSLSQGLTEAFF.

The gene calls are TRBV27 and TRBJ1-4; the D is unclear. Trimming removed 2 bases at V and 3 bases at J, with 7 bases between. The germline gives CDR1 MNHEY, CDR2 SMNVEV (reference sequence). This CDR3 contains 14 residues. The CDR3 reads CASSLGPSNEKLFF. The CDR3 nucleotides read TGTGCCAGCAGTTTAGGGCCGTCTAATGAAAAACTGTTTTTT.

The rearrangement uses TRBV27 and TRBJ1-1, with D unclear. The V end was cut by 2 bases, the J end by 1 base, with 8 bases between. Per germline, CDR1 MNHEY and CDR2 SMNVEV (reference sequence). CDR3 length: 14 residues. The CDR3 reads CASSLRAGNTEAFF. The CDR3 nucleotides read TGTGCCAGCAGTTTACGTGCGGGGAACACTGAAGCTTTCTTT.

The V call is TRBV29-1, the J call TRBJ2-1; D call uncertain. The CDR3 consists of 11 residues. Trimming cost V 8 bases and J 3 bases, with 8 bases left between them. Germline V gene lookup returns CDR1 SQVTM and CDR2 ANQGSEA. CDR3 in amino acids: CSTSGYNEQFF. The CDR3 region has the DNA TGCAGCACGTCCGGCTACAATGAGCAGTTCTTC.

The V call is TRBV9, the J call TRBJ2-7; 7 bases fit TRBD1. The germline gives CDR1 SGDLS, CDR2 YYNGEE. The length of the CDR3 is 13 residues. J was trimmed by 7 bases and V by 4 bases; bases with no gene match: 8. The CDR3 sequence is CASSPRTGKEQYF. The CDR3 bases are TGTGCCAGCAGCCCCCGGACAGGAAAGGAGCAGTACTTC.

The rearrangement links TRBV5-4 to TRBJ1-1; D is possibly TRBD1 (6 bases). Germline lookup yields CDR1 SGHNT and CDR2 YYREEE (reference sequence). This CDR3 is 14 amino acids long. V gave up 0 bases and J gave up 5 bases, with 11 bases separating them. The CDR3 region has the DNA TGTGCCAGCAGCTTGGACGGGGGGCGAACTGAAGCTTTCTTT. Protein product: CASSLDGGRTEAFF.

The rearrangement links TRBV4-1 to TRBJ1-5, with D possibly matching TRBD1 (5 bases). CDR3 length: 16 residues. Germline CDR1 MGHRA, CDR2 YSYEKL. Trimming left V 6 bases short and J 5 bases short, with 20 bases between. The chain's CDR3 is CASRNGIAGIDQPQHF. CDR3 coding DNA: TGCGCCAGCAGGAACGGAATAGCAGGGATCGATCAGCCCCAGCATTTT.

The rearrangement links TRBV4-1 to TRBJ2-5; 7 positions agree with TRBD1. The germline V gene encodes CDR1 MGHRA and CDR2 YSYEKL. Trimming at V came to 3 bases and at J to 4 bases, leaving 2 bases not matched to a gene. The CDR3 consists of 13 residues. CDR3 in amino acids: CASSQAGGETQYF. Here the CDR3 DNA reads TGCGCCAGCAGCCAGGCAGGGGGAGAGACCCAGTACTTC.

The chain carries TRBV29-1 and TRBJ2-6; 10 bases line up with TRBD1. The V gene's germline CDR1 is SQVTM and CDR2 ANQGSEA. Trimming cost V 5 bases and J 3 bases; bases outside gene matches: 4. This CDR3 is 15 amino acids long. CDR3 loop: CSVRDRGGGANVLTF. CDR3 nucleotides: TGCAGCGTTAGGGACAGGGGCGGTGGGGCCAACGTCCTGACTTTC. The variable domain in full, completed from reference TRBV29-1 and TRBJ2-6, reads SAVISQKPSRDICQRGTSLTIQCQVDSQVTMMFWYRQQPGQSLTLIATANQGSEATYESGFVIDKFPISRPNLTFSTLTVSNMSPEDSSIYLCSVRDRGGGANVLTFGAGSRLTVL.

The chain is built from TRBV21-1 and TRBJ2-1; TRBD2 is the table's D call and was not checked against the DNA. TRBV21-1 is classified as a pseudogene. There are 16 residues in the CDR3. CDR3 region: CASSPRLAIPHNEQFF. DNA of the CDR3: TGTGCCAGCAGCCCCCGACTAGCGATCCCCCACAATGAGCAGTTCTTC.

The CDR3, as DNA: TGTGCCAGCAGCTCCAATAGCGGCACCACAGATACGCAGTATTTT. It yields the protein CASSSNSGTTDTQYF. V and J are TRBV11-2 and TRBJ2-3, with a tentative D call TRBD2 (6 bases). CDR1 and CDR2 from the germline V gene are SGHAT and FQNNGV. This CDR3 has 15 residues. Trimming removed 4 bases from V and 2 bases from J, with 13 bases in between.

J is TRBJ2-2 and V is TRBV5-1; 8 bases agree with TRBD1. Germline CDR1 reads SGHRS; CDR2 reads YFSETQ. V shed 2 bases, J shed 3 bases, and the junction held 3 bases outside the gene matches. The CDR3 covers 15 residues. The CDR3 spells CASSFRGQDTGELFF. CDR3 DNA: TGCGCCAGCAGCTTCAGGGGGCAGGACACCGGGGAGCTGTTTTTT.

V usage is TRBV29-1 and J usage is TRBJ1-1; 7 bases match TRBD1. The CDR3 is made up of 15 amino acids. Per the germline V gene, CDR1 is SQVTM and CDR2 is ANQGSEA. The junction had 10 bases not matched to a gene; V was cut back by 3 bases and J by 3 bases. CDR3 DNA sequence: TGCAGCGTTGAGAGGAGGGGGCGATTCGACACTGAAGCTTTCTTT. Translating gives CSVERRGRFDTEAFF. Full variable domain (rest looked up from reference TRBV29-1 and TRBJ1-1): SAVISQKPSRDICQRGTSLTIQCQVDSQVTMMFWYRQQPGQSLTLIATANQGSEATYESGFVIDKFPISRPNLTFSTLTVSNMSPEDSSIYLCSVERRGRFDTEAFFGQGTRLTVV.

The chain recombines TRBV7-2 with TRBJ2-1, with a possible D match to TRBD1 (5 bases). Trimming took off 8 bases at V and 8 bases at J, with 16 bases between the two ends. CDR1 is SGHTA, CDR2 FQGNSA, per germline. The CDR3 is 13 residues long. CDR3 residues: CASGAAGLYEQFF. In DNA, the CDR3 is TGTGCCAGCGGGGCCGCAGGGTTGTATGAGCAGTTCTTC.

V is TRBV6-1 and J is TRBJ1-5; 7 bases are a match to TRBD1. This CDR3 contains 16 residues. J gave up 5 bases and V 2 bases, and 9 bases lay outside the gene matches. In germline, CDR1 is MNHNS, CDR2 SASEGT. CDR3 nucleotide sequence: TGTGCCAGCAGTGAAAAGGCAGGGGGTTTGGATCAGCCCCAGCATTTT. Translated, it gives CASSEKAGGLDQPQHF.

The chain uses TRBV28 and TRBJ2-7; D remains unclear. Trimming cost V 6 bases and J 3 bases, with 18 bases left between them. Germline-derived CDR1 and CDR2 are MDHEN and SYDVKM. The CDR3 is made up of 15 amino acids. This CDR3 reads CASRLLPGSHYEQYF. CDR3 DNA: TGTGCCAGCAGACTCCTGCCAGGCAGTCACTACGAGCAGTACTTC.

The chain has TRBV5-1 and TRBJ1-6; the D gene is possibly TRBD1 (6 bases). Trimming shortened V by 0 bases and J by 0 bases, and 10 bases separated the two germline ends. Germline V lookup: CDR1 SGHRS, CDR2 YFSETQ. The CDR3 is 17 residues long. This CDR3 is CASSLARGSSYNSPLHF. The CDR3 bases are TGCGCCAGCAGCTTGGCTAGGGGGAGCTCCTATAATTCACCCCTCCACTTT.

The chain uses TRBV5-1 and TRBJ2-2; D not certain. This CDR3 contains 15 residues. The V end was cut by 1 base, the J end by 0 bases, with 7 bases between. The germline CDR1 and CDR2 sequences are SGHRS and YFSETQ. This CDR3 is CASSLSIANTGELFF. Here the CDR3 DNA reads TGCGCCAGCAGCTTGTCTATTGCGAACACCGGGGAGCTGTTTTTT.

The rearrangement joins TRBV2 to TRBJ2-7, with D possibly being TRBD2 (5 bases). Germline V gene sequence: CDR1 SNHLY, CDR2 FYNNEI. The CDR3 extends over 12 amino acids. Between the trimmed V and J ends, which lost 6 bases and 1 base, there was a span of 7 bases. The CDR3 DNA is TGTGCCAGCAGGGGAGAGTCCTACGAGCAGTACTTC. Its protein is CASRGESYEQYF.

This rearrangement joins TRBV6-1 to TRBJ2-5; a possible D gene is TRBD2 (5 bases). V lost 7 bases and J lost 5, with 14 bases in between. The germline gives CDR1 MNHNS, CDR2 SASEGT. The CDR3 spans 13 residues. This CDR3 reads CASNPGLWETQYF. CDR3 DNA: TGTGCCAGCAATCCCGGACTCTGGGAGACCCAGTACTTC.

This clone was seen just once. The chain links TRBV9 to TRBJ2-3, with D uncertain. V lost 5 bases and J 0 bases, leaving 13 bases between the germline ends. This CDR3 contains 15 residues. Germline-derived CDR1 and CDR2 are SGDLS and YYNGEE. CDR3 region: CASSYLVLSTDTQYF. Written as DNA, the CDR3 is TGTGCCAGCAGTTATTTAGTCCTTAGCACAGATACGCAGTATTTT.

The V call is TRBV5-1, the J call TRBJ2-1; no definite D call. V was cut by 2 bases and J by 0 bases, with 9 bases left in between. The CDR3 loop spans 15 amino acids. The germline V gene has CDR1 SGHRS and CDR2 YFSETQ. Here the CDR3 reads CASSLGDYSYNEQFF. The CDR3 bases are TGCGCCAGCAGCTTAGGAGATTACTCCTACAATGAGCAGTTCTTC. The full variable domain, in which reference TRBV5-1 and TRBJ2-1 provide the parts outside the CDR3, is KAGVTQTPRYLIKTRGQQVTLSCSPISGHRSVSWYQQTPGQGLQFLFEYFSETQRNKGNFPGRFSGRQFSNSRSEMNVSTLELGDSALYLCASSLGDYSYNEQFFGPGTRLTVL.

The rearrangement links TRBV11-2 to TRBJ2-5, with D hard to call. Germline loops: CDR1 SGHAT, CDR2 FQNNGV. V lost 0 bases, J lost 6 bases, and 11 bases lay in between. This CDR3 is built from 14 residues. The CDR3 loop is CASSLDLSYQTQYF. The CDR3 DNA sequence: TGTGCCAGCAGCTTAGATCTTAGCTACCAGACCCAGTACTTC.

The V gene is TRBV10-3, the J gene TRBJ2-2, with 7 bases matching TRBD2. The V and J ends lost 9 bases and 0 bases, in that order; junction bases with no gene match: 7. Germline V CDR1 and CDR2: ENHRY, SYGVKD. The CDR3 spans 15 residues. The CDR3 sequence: CAILVAGSNTGELFF. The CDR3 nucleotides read TGTGCCATATTGGTAGCGGGTTCGAACACCGGGGAGCTGTTTTTT.

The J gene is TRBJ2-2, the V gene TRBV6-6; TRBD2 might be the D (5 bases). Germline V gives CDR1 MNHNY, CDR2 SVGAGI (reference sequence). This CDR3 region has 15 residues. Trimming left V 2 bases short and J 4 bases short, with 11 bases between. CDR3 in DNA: TGTGCCAGCAGTTACGGCCGGGGATCCACCGGGGAGCTGTTTTTT. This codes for CASSYGRGSTGELFF.

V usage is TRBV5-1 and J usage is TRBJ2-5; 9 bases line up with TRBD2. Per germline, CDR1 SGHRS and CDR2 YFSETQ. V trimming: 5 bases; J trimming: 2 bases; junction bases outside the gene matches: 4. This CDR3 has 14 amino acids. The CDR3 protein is CASRTSGIQETQYF. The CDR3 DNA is TGCGCCAGCAGGACTAGCGGAATACAAGAGACCCAGTACTTC.

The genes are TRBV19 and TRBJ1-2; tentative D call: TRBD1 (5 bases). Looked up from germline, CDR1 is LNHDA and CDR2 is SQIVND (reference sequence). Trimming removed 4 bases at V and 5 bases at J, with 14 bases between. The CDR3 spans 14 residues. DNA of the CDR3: TGTGCCAGTAGTACTGTCGGGGGAGGATATGGCTACACCTTC. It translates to CASSTVGGGYGYTF.

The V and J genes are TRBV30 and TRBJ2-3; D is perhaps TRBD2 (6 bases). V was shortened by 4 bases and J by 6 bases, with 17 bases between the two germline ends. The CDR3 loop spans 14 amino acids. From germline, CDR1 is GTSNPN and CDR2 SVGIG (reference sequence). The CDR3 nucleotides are TGTGCCTGGACTAGTAGCGGCCATTGGGATACGCAGTATTTT. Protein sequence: CAWTSSGHWDTQYF.

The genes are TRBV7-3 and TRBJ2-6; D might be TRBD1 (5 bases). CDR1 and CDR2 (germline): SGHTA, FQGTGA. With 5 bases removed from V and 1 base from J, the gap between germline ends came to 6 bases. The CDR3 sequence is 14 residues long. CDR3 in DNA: TGTGCCAGCAGCCAGGGATCTGGGGCCAACGTCCTGACTTTC. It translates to CASSQGSGANVLTF.

The CDR3 sequence is CASSLGRVTEAFF. The CDR3 nucleotides are TGTGCCAGCAGCTTGGGCAGGGTTACTGAAGCTTTCTTT. This sequence joins TRBV5-6 and TRBJ1-1, with D maybe TRBD1 (5 bases). Trimming took 0 bases from V and 5 from J, leaving 8 bases between them. Germline V lookup: CDR1 SGHDT, CDR2 YYEEEE. This CDR3 is 13 amino acids long.